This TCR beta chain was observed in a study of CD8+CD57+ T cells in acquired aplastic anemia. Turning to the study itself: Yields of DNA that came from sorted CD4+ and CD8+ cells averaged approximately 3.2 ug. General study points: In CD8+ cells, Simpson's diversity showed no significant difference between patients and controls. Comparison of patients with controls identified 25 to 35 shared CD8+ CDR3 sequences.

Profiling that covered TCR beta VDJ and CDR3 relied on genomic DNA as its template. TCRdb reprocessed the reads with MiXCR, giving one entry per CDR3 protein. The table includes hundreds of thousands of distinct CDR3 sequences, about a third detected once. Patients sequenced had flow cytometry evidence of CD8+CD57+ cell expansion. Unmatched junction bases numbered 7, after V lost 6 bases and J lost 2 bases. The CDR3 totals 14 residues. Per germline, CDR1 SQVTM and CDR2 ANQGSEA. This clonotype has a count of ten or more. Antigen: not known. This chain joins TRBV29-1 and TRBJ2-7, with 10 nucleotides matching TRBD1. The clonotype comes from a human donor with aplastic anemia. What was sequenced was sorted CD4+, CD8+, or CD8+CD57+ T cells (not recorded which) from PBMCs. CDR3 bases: TGCAGCGTACGGGGGGACAGGGGTCCCTACGAGCAGTACTTC. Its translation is CSVRGDRGPYEQYF.